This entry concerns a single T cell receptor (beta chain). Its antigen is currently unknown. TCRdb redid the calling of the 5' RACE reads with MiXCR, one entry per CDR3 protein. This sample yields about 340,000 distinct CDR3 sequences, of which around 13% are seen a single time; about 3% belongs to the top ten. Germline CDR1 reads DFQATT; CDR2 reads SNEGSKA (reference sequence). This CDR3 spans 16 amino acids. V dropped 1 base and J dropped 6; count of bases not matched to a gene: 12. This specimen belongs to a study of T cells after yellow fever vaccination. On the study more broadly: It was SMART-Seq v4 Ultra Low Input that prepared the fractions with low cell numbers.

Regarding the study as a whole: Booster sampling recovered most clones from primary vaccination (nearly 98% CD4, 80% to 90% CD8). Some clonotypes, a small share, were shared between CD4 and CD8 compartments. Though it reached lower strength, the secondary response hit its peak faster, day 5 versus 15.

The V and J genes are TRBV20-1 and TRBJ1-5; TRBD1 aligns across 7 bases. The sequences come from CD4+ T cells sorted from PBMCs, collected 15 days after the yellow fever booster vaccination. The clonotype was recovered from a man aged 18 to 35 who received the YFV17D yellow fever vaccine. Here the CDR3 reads CSARAHPSGGAQPQHF. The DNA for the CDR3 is TGCAGTGCTAGAGCCCATCCCTCAGGGGGTGCTCAGCCCCAGCATTTT.